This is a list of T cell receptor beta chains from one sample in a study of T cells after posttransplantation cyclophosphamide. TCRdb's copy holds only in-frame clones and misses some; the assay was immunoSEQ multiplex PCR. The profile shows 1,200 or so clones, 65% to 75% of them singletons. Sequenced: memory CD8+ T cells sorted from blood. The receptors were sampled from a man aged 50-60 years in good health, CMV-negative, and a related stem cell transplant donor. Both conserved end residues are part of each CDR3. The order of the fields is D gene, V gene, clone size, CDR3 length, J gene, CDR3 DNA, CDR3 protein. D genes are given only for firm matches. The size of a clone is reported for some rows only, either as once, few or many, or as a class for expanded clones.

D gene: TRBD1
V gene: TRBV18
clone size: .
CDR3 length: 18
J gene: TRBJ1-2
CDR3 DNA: TGTGCCAGCTCACCGCCAGACCGGGACAGTCAGCTCATCTATGGCTACACCTTC
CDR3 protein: CASSPPDRDSQLIYGYTF

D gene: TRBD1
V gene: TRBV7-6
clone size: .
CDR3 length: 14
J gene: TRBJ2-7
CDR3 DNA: TGTGCCAGCAGCTTAGGGACAGGGGTCGACGAGCAGTACTTC
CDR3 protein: CASSLGTGVDEQYF

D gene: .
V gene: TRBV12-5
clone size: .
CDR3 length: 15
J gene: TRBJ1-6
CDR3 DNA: TGTGCTAGTGGCCGAAAGGAGGCGCATAATTCACCCCTCCGCTTT
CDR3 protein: CASGRKEAHNSPLRF

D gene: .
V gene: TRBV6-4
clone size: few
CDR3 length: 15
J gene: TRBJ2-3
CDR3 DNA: TGTGCCAGCAGTGACGGGGGGGCTAGCACAGATACGCAGTATTTT
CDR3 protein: CASSDGGASTDTQYF

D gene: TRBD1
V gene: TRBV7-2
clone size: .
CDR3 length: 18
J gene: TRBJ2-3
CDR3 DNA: TGTGCCAGCAGCTTGACCGGGACAGGGATAATTGGCACAGATACGCAGTATTTT
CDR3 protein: CASSLTGTGIIGTDTQYF

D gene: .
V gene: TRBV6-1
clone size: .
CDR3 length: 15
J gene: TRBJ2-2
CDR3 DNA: TGTGCCAGCAGTGACCAAGCAGGGAACACCGGGGAGCTGTTTTTT
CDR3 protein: CASSDQAGNTGELFF

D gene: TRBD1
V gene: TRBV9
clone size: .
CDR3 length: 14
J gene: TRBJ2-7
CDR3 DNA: TGTGCCAGCAGCGCCCGGACAGGTTATTCCGAGCAGTACTTC
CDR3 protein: CASSARTGYSEQYF

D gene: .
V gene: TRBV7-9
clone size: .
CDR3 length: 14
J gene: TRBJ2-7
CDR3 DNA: TGTGCCAGCACCTCCCCGGACGGGGGCTACGAGCAGTACTTC
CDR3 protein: CASTSPDGGYEQYF

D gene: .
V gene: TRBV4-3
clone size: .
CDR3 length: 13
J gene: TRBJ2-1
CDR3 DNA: TGCGCCAGCAGCCAAGGGAGGGGTAATGAGCAGTTCTTC
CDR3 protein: CASSQGRGNEQFF

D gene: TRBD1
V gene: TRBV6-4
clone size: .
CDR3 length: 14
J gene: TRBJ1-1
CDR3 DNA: TGTGCCAGCAGCGACGGGACAGAGAACACTGAAGCTTTCTTT
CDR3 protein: CASSDGTENTEAFF

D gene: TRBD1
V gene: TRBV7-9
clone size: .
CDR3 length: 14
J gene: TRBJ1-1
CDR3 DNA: TGTGCCAGCAGCTTAGGAGGGGGCAGGACTGAAGCTTTCTTT
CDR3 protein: CASSLGGGRTEAFF

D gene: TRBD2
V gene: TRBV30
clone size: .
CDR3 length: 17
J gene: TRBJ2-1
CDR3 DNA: TGTGCCTGGAGTGTATACCTAGCGGGAAGCTCCTACAATGAGCAGTTCTTC
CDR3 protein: CAWSVYLAGSSYNEQFF

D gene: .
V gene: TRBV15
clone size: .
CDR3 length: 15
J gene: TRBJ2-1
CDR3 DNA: TGTGCCACCAGCAGAGGGGGGCGACAGGTCGATGAGCAGTTCTTC
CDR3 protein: CATSRGGRQVDEQFF

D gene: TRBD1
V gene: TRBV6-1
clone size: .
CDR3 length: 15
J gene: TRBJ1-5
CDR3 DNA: TGTGCCAGCACCGCCGGGACAGGTGATAGTCAGCCCCAGCATTTT
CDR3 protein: CASTAGTGDSQPQHF

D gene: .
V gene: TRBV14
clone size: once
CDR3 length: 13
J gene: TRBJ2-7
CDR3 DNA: TGTGCCAGCAGCTTCGGGGAGTTGTACGAGCAGTACTTC
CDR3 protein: CASSFGELYEQYF

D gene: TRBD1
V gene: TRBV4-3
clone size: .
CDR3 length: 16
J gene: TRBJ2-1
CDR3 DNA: TGCGCCAGCAGCCAAGCTACTGGGACAGGGGGCAATGAGCAGTTCTTC
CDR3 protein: CASSQATGTGGNEQFF

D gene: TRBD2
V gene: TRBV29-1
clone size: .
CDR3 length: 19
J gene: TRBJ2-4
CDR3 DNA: TGCAGCGTTGAAGATAGGTGGTTGCGGGGGGCCCCAGCCAAAAACATTCAGTACTTC
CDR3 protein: CSVEDRWLRGAPAKNIQYF

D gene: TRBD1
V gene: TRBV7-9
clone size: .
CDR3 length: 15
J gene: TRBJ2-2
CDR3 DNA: TGTGCCAGCAGCTTGGGACAGGGGGCAGCCGGGGAGCTGTTTTTT
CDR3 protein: CASSLGQGAAGELFF

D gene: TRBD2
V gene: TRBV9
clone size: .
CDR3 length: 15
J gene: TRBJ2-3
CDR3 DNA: TGTGCCAGCAAGGAGCGGGGGGGTTCCCCAGATACGCAGTATTTT
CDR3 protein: CASKERGGSPDTQYF

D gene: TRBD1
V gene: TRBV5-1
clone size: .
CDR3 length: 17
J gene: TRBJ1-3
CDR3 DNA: TGCGCCAGCAGCTTGCTTCGGGACAGACACTCTGGAAACACCATATATTTT
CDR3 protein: CASSLLRDRHSGNTIYF

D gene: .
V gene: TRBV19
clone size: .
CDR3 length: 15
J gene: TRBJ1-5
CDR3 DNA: TGTGCCAGTAGTATCGGACATTTCAGCAATCAGCCCCAGCATTTT
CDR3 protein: CASSIGHFSNQPQHF

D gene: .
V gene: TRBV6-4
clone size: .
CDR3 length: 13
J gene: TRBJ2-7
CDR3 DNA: TGTGCCATCGGAGCCGGGTTGTCCTACGAGCAGTACTTC
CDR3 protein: CAIGAGLSYEQYF